This is a list of T cell receptor beta chains from one sample in a study of control samples from healthy donors and cancer patients. Assay: immunoSEQ multiplex PCR; the TCRdb copy retains only in-frame clones and omits some. This table holds roughly 170,000 clones, roughly 88% found once. Sequencing was done on a sample of blood. Receptor source: a woman in her thirties in good health. The CDR3 runs from the conserved cysteine through the conserved F or W. The D gene is left open where the match is weak. A clone size is listed for some rows: how often the clone was seen (once, few, many), or a class if it is expanded.

DNA: TGTGCCATCCAGGGACAGGGGTCAGATACGCAGTATTTT
CDR3: CAIQGQGSDTQYF
J: TRBJ2-3
V: TRBV5-4
size: NA
D: TRBD1

DNA: TGTGCAAGTCGCTTAGCTCCGGCCACCATATATTTT
CDR3: CASRLAPATIYF
J: TRBJ1-3
V: TRBV12-2
size: NA
D: NA

DNA: TGTGCCAGCAGCATGTCATATGGGGAAGAGACCCAGTACTTC
CDR3: CASSMSYGEETQYF
J: TRBJ2-5
V: TRBV7-8
size: NA
D: NA

DNA: TGCGCCAGCAGCTTGTGGCGGCCCACAGATACGCAGTATTTT
CDR3: CASSLWRPTDTQYF
J: TRBJ2-3
V: TRBV5-1
size: NA
D: NA

DNA: TGTGCCAGCAGCTTGGTGCAGGTCCAAGAGACCCAGTACTTC
CDR3: CASSLVQVQETQYF
J: TRBJ2-5
V: TRBV5-6
size: NA
D: NA

DNA: TGTGCCTGGAGTCCAAGGGGAAATCAGTACTCTGGGGCCAACGTCCTGACTTTC
CDR3: CAWSPRGNQYSGANVLTF
J: TRBJ2-6
V: TRBV30
size: NA
D: NA

DNA: TGTGCCAGCAGCCAAGAGTGGCTAGCGGGAGGAGATACGCAGTATTTT
CDR3: CASSQEWLAGGDTQYF
J: TRBJ2-3
V: TRBV3-1/TRBV3-2
size: once
D: TRBD2

DNA: TGTGCCAGCTCACCAACCACAGGGAACTATGGCTACACCTTC
CDR3: CASSPTTGNYGYTF
J: TRBJ1-2
V: TRBV18
size: once
D: NA

DNA: TGTGCCAGCAGCTCCCGTGGTGGTAGCGGGGGGGCGGCCACCGGGGAGCTGTTTTTT
CDR3: CASSSRGGSGGAATGELFF
J: TRBJ2-2
V: TRBV11-2
size: few
D: TRBD2

DNA: TGTGCCAGCAGTCTTCAGGGGGCGAAGGGAAACACCATATATTTT
CDR3: CASSLQGAKGNTIYF
J: TRBJ1-3
V: TRBV6-2/TRBV6-3
size: once
D: TRBD1

DNA: TGTGCCAGCTCACTTTCCGCCGAACGGGGAGCTTTCTTT
CDR3: CASSLSAERGAFF
J: TRBJ1-1
V: TRBV18
size: few
D: NA

DNA: TGTGCCAGCAGCTCTCAAACGGACTACCTGAAGTACAATGAGCAGTTCTTC
CDR3: CASSSQTDYLKYNEQFF
J: TRBJ2-1
V: TRBV13
size: NA
D: NA

DNA: TGTGCCAGCAGCCCCCGGTCGAACACCGGGGAGCTGTTTTTT
CDR3: CASSPRSNTGELFF
J: TRBJ2-2
V: TRBV9
size: NA
D: NA

DNA: TGTGCCAGCAGTGAACCAGGGGGACAGGGGGTCTCAGATACGCAGTATTTT
CDR3: CASSEPGGQGVSDTQYF
J: TRBJ2-3
V: TRBV25-1
size: NA
D: TRBD1

DNA: TGTGCCAGCAGGAACAGGGAAGAGACCCAGTACTTC
CDR3: CASRNREETQYF
J: TRBJ2-5
V: TRBV6-5
size: NA
D: NA

DNA: TGTGCCAGCCGGGGGACACGACTTACCGAGACCCAGTACTTC
CDR3: CASRGTRLTETQYF
J: TRBJ2-5
V: TRBV2
size: NA
D: NA

DNA: TGTGCCAGCAGCGTAGATTCGAACACTGAAGCTTTCTTT
CDR3: CASSVDSNTEAFF
J: TRBJ1-1
V: TRBV9
size: NA
D: NA

DNA: TGCGCCAGCAGCCTCCAACCCGGTGGAGCGGAACCCTACGAGCAGTACTTC
CDR3: CASSLQPGGAEPYEQYF
J: TRBJ2-7
V: TRBV5-1
size: NA
D: NA

DNA: TGTGCCAGCAGCTTTGGGACAGGGAGTGAAAAACTGTTTTTT
CDR3: CASSFGTGSEKLFF
J: TRBJ1-4
V: TRBV5-6
size: NA
D: TRBD1

DNA: TGTGCCAGCAGTCCGACGGGGGCAGATACGCAGTATTTT
CDR3: CASSPTGADTQYF
J: TRBJ2-3
V: TRBV6-5
size: once
D: NA

DNA: TGTGCCTGGAGTGTCCGAGGGAGAAGAAACACTGAAGCTTTCTTT
CDR3: CAWSVRGRRNTEAFF
J: TRBJ1-1
V: TRBV30
size: once
D: NA

DNA: TGTGCTAGTGGGACGGACAGGGGGTCCGAAGCTTTCTTT
CDR3: CASGTDRGSEAFF
J: TRBJ1-1
V: TRBV12-5
size: NA
D: TRBD1

DNA: TGTGCCAGTAGTTCGCCTCCAGGGGAAGCTTTCTTT
CDR3: CASSSPPGEAFF
J: TRBJ1-1
V: TRBV19
size: NA
D: NA

DNA: TGCAGTGCTGGTGGACAGAGTACCTCACCCCTCCACTTT
CDR3: CSAGGQSTSPLHF
J: TRBJ1-6
V: TRBV20-1
size: NA
D: NA

DNA: TGTGCCAGCAGCTTGCGGCAGGGGACGAGGCATTCACCCCTCCACTTT
CDR3: CASSLRQGTRHSPLHF
J: TRBJ1-6
V: TRBV5-6
size: NA
D: NA

DNA: TGTGCCAGCAGCCAAGACGCCAGCTCCCATGGCGAGCAGTACTTC
CDR3: CASSQDASSHGEQYF
J: TRBJ2-7
V: TRBV14
size: once
D: NA

DNA: TGTGCCACCAGTGATTCAACTAGCGGGTACACAGATACGCAGTATTTT
CDR3: CATSDSTSGYTDTQYF
J: TRBJ2-3
V: TRBV24-1
size: NA
D: TRBD2

DNA: TGTGCCAGCTCACCGAGACAGGGGGCGTGGGAGCAGTACTTC
CDR3: CASSPRQGAWEQYF
J: TRBJ2-7
V: TRBV18
size: NA
D: TRBD1

DNA: TGTGCCAGCAGGGAGTTGGGGGGCGCGGGGGAGACCCAGTACTTC
CDR3: CASRELGGAGETQYF
J: TRBJ2-5
V: TRBV27
size: once
D: NA

DNA: TGTGCCAGTAGTATAGTAGGGGCAGGGGGCGCGGACTATGGCTACACCTTC
CDR3: CASSIVGAGGADYGYTF
J: TRBJ1-2
V: TRBV19
size: NA
D: TRBD1

DNA: TGCGCCAGCAGCTTGGGTTTTGAAGGCTCTGAAGCTTTCTTT
CDR3: CASSLGFEGSEAFF
J: TRBJ1-1
V: TRBV5-1
size: NA
D: NA

DNA: TGTGCCAGCAGCTTATCTCACAGCGAAGCTTTCTTT
CDR3: CASSLSHSEAFF
J: TRBJ1-1
V: TRBV11-1
size: NA
D: NA

DNA: TGTGCCAGCAGCTTAGCAGCCTGGGGCAATCAGCCCCAGCATTTT
CDR3: CASSLAAWGNQPQHF
J: TRBJ1-5
V: TRBV7-6
size: few
D: NA

DNA: TGTGCCAGCAGCTTGGAGATCAACACTGAAGCTTTCTTT
CDR3: CASSLEINTEAFF
J: TRBJ1-1
V: TRBV11-2
size: NA
D: NA

DNA: TGTGCCAGCAGCTTGGAAGGTTCGGGGACCCAGTACTTC
CDR3: CASSLEGSGTQYF
J: TRBJ2-5
V: TRBV5-4
size: NA
D: NA

DNA: TGTGCCTGGAGTGGGGGCAGGGCTAATTCACCCCTCCACTTT
CDR3: CAWSGGRANSPLHF
J: TRBJ1-6
V: TRBV30
size: NA
D: NA

DNA: TGTGCCAGCAGTGAGACCGGGACCCCTAAGCTAAACACTGAAGCTTTCTTT
CDR3: CASSETGTPKLNTEAFF
J: TRBJ1-1
V: TRBV2
size: NA
D: NA

DNA: TGTGCCAGCAGCTTAGCTCCGACAGATTATGGCTACACCTTC
CDR3: CASSLAPTDYGYTF
J: TRBJ1-2
V: TRBV11-2
size: NA
D: NA

DNA: TGTGCCAGCAGCCAATTACAGGGGAATGGGGAGCTGTTTTTT
CDR3: CASSQLQGNGELFF
J: TRBJ2-2
V: TRBV9
size: NA
D: TRBD1

DNA: TGTGCCAGCAGTTTACAACTTAACTATGGCTACACCTTC
CDR3: CASSLQLNYGYTF
J: TRBJ1-2
V: TRBV12-3/TRBV12-4
size: NA
D: NA

DNA: TGTGCCAGCAGCGAAAACCTCGGCGAGCAGTACTTC
CDR3: CASSENLGEQYF
J: TRBJ2-7
V: TRBV12-3/TRBV12-4
size: NA
D: NA

DNA: TGTGCCAGCAGCCTGGGAGGGAATTCAGATACGCAGTATTTT
CDR3: CASSLGGNSDTQYF
J: TRBJ2-3
V: TRBV7-9
size: NA
D: TRBD2

DNA: TGTGCCAGCAGTTCCTGGGGACAGGGGTCCCCCAACGAGCAGTACTTC
CDR3: CASSSWGQGSPNEQYF
J: TRBJ2-7
V: TRBV6-6
size: NA
D: TRBD1

DNA: TGTGCCAGCAGCCAAGATCTGGGGGGGGATCCTTCACCCCTCCACTTT
CDR3: CASSQDLGGDPSPLHF
J: TRBJ1-6
V: TRBV3-1/TRBV3-2
size: NA
D: NA

DNA: TGCGCCAGCAGCTTGGCCACGTCTCCCTACGAGCAGTACTTC
CDR3: CASSLATSPYEQYF
J: TRBJ2-7
V: TRBV5-1
size: NA
D: NA